This TCR beta chain was recovered during a study of early T cells in non-severe SARS-CoV-2 infection. In the study overall: Sequenced material consisted of bulk RNA (from unsorted whole blood), and chains were unpaired. Points from the study as a whole: The VDJdb matching leaned toward anti-spike CD8 responses and overlooked private and CD4 specificities.

The CDR3 totals 14 residues. CDR1 is DFQATT and CDR2 is SNEGSKA in the germline V gene (reference sequence). V lost 3 bases and J lost 9; bases outside the gene matches: 9. This clonotype was seen at least ten times. Its antigen is undetermined. The TCR library protocol was used to attach unique molecular identifiers. These identifiers were attached to individual cDNA molecules. TCRdb used MiXCR to reprocess the 5' RACE reads, holding one entry per CDR3 protein. The sample has 40,000 to 55,000 distinct CDR3 sequences; about 7.8% are singletons. This chain joins TRBV20-1 and TRBJ1-2; 11 nucleotides line up with TRBD1. The sample comprised whole blood. The sequence came from an adult who was a healthcare worker with PCR-confirmed SARS-CoV-2 infection or an uninfected control (not recorded which). The CDR3: CSARGPGTGGRYTF. The CDR3 nucleotides are TGCAGTGCTAGGGGACCAGGGACAGGGGGGCGCTACACCTTC.